This T cell receptor (beta chain) was documented in a study of glioma-infiltrating T cells after dendritic cell vaccination. Study-wide findings and caveats: Few patients contributed both blood and tumor specimens. Patients with more pretreatment TILs had longer time to progression and survival.

All glioblastoma patients lacked an isocitrate dehydrogenase mutation. Trimming pared 3 bases from V and 2 bases from J, leaving 16 bases between. From germline, CDR1 is SNHLY and CDR2 FYNNEI. The length of the CDR3 is 16 residues. Points on this clone: Its specificity is unknown.

The primer mix had 60 V beta and 13 J beta primers. The protocol was immunoSEQ multiplex PCR, while the TCRdb copy is restricted to in-frame clones and leaves out a portion. This repertoire shows around 72,000 clones, about four fifths found once; its top ten account for 7% to 9%. This rearrangement joins TRBV2 to TRBJ2-5; unclear D gene. This receptor was obtained from a human donor with glioblastoma. The material was blood, obtained before dendritic cell vaccination. The CDR3 here is CASSEGGGATQETQYF. The CDR3 DNA reads TGTGCCAGCAGTGAGGGTGGCGGAGCGACTCAAGAGACCCAGTACTTC.